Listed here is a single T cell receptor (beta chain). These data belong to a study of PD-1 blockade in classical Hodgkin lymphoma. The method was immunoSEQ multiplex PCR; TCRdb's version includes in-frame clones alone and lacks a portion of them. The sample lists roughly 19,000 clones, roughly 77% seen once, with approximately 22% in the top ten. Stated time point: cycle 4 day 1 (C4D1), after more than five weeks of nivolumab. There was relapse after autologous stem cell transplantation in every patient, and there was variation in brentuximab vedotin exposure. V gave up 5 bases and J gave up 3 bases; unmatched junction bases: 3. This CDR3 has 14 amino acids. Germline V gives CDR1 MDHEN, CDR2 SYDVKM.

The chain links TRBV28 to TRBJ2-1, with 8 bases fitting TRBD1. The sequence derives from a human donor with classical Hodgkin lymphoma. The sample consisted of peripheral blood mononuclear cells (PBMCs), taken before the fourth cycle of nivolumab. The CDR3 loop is CASSGTGVYNEQFF. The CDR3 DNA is TGTGCCAGCAGTGGGACAGGTGTCTACAATGAGCAGTTCTTC.